The TCR beta chain under discussion was sequenced for a study of blood T cell repertoires in COVID-19 (dated by TCRdb to the early 2020s). For the study in its entirety: Samples covering the acute and convalescent phases of COVID-19 were provided by collaborators in the United States, Italy and Spain. The material from the prospective study consisted of cDNA or gDNA derived from T cells, B-cell-depleted T cells, or PBMCs. The dataset comprised deeply sampled blood TCRbeta repertoires from subjects exposed to, actively infected with, or recovered from COVID-19. The repertoires were made available in a free public database intended to serve as a resource for research on the immune response to SARS-CoV-2. Samples were obtained from the ongoing ImmuneRACE study (first 160 participants) and from approximately 1,200 subjects provided by 6 global collaborators. Nearly every sample came with metadata listing a de-identified subject ID, COVID-19 status, age in years and sex. HLA class I and class II types, where available, came from metadata supplied by the sample provider rather than from assay-based typing. The paper as a whole reports these results and caveats: The quantity of clinical and demographic metadata differed by source and by participant and was supplied without curation.

Each collaborating institution followed its own protocols to collect whole blood in K2EDTA tubes. For TCRbeta analysis, collaborator samples were shipped as frozen whole blood, as isolated PBMCs, or as DNA extracted from either sample type. V loses 1 base of germline sequence and J loses 4 bases, and the interval between the two ends is 17 bases. The CDR3 contains 18 residues, cysteine and phenylalanine counted. The CDR3 DNA has 54 bases and is translated from base 1. Reading the germline V gene gives CDR1 SGHTA and CDR2 FQGNSA. TCRbeta CDR3 regions were amplified from genomic DNA using the immunoSEQ Assay, a bias-controlled multiplex PCR. The study's processing was this. Nucleated cell counts per sample were estimated from amplification of reference gene primers within the assay. To quantify the absolute abundance of each unique TCRbeta CDR3 rearrangement, sequence reads were collapsed and filtered. For each sample, productive Simpson clonality was calculated as the square root of Simpson's diversity index over productive rearrangements. Entries here come from immuneACCESS through TCRdb and include only in-frame sequences with V and J called. Some clones fail to appear in such tables; in the studies checked, an unresolved V gene covers under half of the shortfall, and the cause of the remainder is unknown. V and J calls and clone size are as listed in that table; D and trimming were resolved from the DNA. This sample gives roughly 38,000 clones in total; about 82% of them show up just once. The ten largest account for 4.8% of the sample.

Points on this clone: The antigen it binds to is not known. Base qualities are not at hand, and no much larger clone is one base apart.

The TCR comes from a man aged 45-65 years with active COVID-19. This sequence uses TRBV7-2 and TRBJ2-6; the D gene is perhaps TRBD1, on 5 matching bases. The sequencing input was peripheral blood. The nucleotide sequence reads TGTGCCAGCAGCTTAGTCGGCAGGGCCGGCTCGGGGGCCAACGTCCTGACTTTC. Its protein product is CASSLVGRAGSGANVLTF.